A single sample is the source of the 2 T cell receptor beta chains below, sequenced in a study of spatial heterogeneity in lung cancer. TCRdb fed the 5' RACE reads into MiXCR, producing one record per CDR3 protein. The sample gives about 92,000 distinct CDR3 sequences, about 12% of which show up once; 35% to 50% is in the top ten. Sample time point: sample taken at primary tumor resection. Here the sequenced sample was PBMCs, taken at surgery. The receptors originated from a male donor with early-stage non-small cell lung cancer.

This clonotype was detected only a few times. The chain uses TRBV14 and TRBJ1-1, with D perhaps matching TRBD1 (5 bases). The germline gives CDR1 SGHDN, CDR2 FVKESK. This CDR3 has 14 residues. Trimming cost V 8 bases and J 1 base, with 14 bases left between them. The CDR3 is CASPLGVKNTEAFF. CDR3 nucleotides: TGTGCCAGCCCTCTAGGGGTTAAGAACACTGAAGCTTTCTTT.

As regards this clonotype: The junction and the germline gene differ at one end; a read error may be behind it. This chain connects TRBV7-3 to TRBJ1-2; perhaps TRBD1 as D (6 bases). This CDR3 has 13 amino acids. CDR1 and CDR2 from the germline V gene are SGHTA and FQGTGA. CDR3 bases: TGTGCCAGCAGCTTAGGTTTAGAGGGACAAAGACTCTTC. Protein sequence: CASSLGLEGQRLF. The full variable domain, its missing parts supplied by reference TRBV7-3 and TRBJ1-2, is GAGVSQTPSNKVTEKGKYVELRCDPISGHTALYWYRQSLGQGPEFLIYFQGTGAADDSGLPNDRFFAVRPEGSVSTLKIQRTERGDSAVYLCASSLGLEGQRLFGSGTRLTVV.